The 10 T cell receptor beta chains presented below share a single source sample, sequenced in a study of T cells after posttransplantation cyclophosphamide. Measured with immunoSEQ multiplex PCR; TCRdb has only the in-frame clones, and not every one. The table shows 12,000 to 15,000 clones, with over 60% occurring only once. Sequencing used memory CD4+ T cells sorted from PBMCs. These receptors all stem from a man aged 50 to 60.

The chain links TRBV10-3 to TRBJ1-2; D possibly corresponds to TRBD1 (5 bases). V was shortened by 2 bases and J by 6 bases, with 16 bases between the two germline ends. The CDR3 loop spans 15 amino acids. Looked up from germline, CDR1 is ENHRY and CDR2 is SYGVKD. DNA for the CDR3: TGTGCCATCAGTGAGCAAATCCAGGGATCAAATGGCTACACCTTC. Translation: CAISEQIQGSNGYTF.

This clone is a singleton in its sample. The chain uses TRBV5-4 and TRBJ1-6, with D perhaps TRBD1 (6 bases). In germline, CDR1 is SGHNT, CDR2 YYREEE (reference sequence). This CDR3 is 15 amino acids long. V was trimmed by 0 bases and J by 7 bases, leaving 11 bases between them. CDR3: CASSLGHRVNSPLHF. DNA of the CDR3: TGTGCCAGCAGCTTGGGGCACAGGGTGAATTCACCCCTCCACTTT. Supplemented by reference TRBV5-4 and TRBJ1-6, the full variable domain reads ETGVTQSPTHLIKTRGQQVTLRCSSQSGHNTVSWYQQALGQGPQFIFQYYREEENGRGNFPPRFSGLQFPNYSSELNVNALELDDSALYLCASSLGHRVNSPLHFGNGTRLTVT.

The rearrangement uses TRBV28 and TRBJ1-2; D is unresolved. Looked up from germline, CDR1 is MDHEN and CDR2 is SYDVKM. The ends were cut back, 3 bases at V and 4 bases at J, with 9 bases in the middle. The CDR3 extends over 13 amino acids. CDR3 bases: TGTGCCAGCAGTTTCGGGATCTTCTATGGCTACACCTTC. Its protein product is CASSFGIFYGYTF.

The chain combines TRBV6-1 with TRBJ2-1; perhaps TRBD1 as D (5 bases). Germline-derived CDR1 and CDR2 are MNHNS and SASEGT. The CDR3 totals 15 residues. Trimming took off 1 base at V and 6 bases at J, with 13 bases between the two ends. CDR3 nucleotides: TGTGCCAGCAGTGAAGGGGGCCTTGTGGGCAATGAGCAGTTCTTC. It codes for CASSEGGLVGNEQFF.

J is TRBJ2-1 and V is TRBV7-3; possible D gene TRBD2, 6 bases. The V gene lost 0 bases and the J gene lost 3 bases, with 9 bases spanning the gap. The CDR3 sequence is 15 residues long. Germline CDR1 and CDR2: SGHTA and FQGTGA. CDR3: CASSLTGGIYNEQFF. The CDR3 nucleotides are TGTGCCAGCAGCTTAACCGGCGGGATCTACAATGAGCAGTTCTTC.

The V and J genes are TRBV20-1 and TRBJ2-3; D not resolved. This CDR3 has 11 amino acids. The ends were cut back, 6 bases at V and 5 bases at J, with 9 bases in the middle. Germline CDR1 DFQATT, CDR2 SNEGSKA (reference sequence). DNA of the CDR3: TGCAGTGCCAAGCATGGAGATACGCAGTATTTT. The encoded protein is CSAKHGDTQYF.

The CDR3 here is CASSWSWVGLPSTDTQYF. The CDR3 DNA reads TGTGCCAGCAGCTGGAGTTGGGTCGGCCTACCTAGCACAGATACGCAGTATTTT. The chain combines TRBV4-2 with TRBJ2-3; D gene unclear. Trimming cost V 5 bases and J 0 bases, with 21 bases left between them. This CDR3 comprises 18 residues. Germline CDR1 is LGHNA and CDR2 is YNFKEQ.

The chain uses TRBV5-1 and TRBJ2-3; 9 nucleotides align to TRBD1. Germline lookup yields CDR1 SGHRS and CDR2 YFSETQ. There are 14 residues in the CDR3. V was clipped by 4 bases and J by 4 bases; unmatched bases: 4. The CDR3 DNA sequence: TGCGCCAGCAGCATTACAGGGGGCCCAGATACGCAGTATTTT. It is translated as CASSITGGPDTQYF.

The gene calls are TRBV6-6 and TRBJ2-1, with D perhaps TRBD1 (5 bases). CDR1 MNHNY and CDR2 SVGAGI come from the germline V gene (reference sequence). The CDR3 is 15 residues long. Trimming shortened V by 2 bases and J by 0 bases, and 8 bases separated the two germline ends. Written as DNA, the CDR3 is TGTGCCAGCAGTTACGACAGAGGCTCCTACAATGAGCAGTTCTTC. The encoded protein is CASSYDRGSYNEQFF.

The V and J genes are TRBV5-1 and TRBJ2-1, with 10 bases matching TRBD2. V shed 2 bases and J 5 bases; nucleotides not matched to a gene: 1. The length of the CDR3 is 14 residues. CDR1 and CDR2 from the germline V gene are SGHRS and YFSETQ. The CDR3 DNA follows: TGCGCCAGCAGCTTTACTAGCGGGAACAATGAGCAGTTCTTC. This gives the protein CASSFTSGNNEQFF.